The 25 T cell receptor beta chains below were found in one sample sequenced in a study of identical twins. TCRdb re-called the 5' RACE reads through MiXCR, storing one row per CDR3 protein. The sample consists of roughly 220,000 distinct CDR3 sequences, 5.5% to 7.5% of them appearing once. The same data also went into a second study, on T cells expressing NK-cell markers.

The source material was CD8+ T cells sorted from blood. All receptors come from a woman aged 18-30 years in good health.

CDR3 in DNA: TGCAGTGCTAGAGTGGGCAAAACCCCTACAGATACGCAGTATTTT. Amino acid sequence: CSARVGKTPTDTQYF. This rearrangement joins TRBV20-1 to TRBJ2-3; D is undetermined. Germline CDR1 and CDR2: DFQATT and SNEGSKA (reference sequence). This CDR3 region has 15 residues. V lost 1 base, J lost 3 bases, and 14 bases lay in between.

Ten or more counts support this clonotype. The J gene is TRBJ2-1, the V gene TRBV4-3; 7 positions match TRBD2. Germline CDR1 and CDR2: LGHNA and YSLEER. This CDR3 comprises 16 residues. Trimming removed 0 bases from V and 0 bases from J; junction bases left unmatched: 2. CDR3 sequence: CASSQEGGGSYNEQFF. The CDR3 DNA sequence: TGCGCCAGCAGCCAAGAGGGCGGGGGCTCCTACAATGAGCAGTTCTTC.

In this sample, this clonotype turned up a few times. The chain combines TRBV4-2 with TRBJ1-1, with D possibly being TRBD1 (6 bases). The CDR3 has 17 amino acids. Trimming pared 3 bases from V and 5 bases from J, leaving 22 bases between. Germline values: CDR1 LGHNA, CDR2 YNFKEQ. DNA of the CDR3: TGTGCCAGCAGCCAGCTAAACAGGGAAGAGGAGATAACTGAAGCTTTCTTT. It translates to CASSQLNREEEITEAFF.

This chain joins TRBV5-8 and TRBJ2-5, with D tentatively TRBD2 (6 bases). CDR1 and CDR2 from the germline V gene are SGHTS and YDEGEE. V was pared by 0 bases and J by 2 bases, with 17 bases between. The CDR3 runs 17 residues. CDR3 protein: CASSLAVPGERQETQYF. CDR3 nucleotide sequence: TGTGCCAGCAGCTTGGCGGTTCCGGGGGAGAGGCAAGAGACCCAGTACTTC. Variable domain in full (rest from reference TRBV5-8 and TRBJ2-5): EAGVTQSPTHLIKTRGQQATLRCSPISGHTSVYWYQQALGLGLQFLLWYDEGEERNRGNFPPRFSGRQFPNYSSELNVNALELEDSALYLCASSLAVPGERQETQYFGPGTRLLVL.

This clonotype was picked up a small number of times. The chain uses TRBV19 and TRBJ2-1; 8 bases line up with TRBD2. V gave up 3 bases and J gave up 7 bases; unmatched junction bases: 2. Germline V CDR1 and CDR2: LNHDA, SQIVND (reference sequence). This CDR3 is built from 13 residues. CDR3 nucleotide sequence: TGTGCCAGTAGTATGGGCGGGAGGAATGAGCAGTTCTTC. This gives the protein CASSMGGRNEQFF. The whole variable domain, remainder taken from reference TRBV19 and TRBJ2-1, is DGGITQSPKYLFRKEGQNVTLSCEQNLNHDAMYWYRQDPGQGLRLIYYSQIVNDFQKGDIAEGYSVSREKKESFPLTVTSAQKNPTAFYLCASSMGGRNEQFFGPGTRLTVL.

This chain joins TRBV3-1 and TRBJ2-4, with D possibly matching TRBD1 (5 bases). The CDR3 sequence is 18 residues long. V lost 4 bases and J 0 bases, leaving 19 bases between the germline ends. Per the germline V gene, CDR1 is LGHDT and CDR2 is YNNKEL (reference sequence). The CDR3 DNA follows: TGTGCCAGCAGCCCAGGGTGGTTGGGGAAGGTAGCCAAAAACATTCAGTACTTC. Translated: CASSPGWLGKVAKNIQYF.

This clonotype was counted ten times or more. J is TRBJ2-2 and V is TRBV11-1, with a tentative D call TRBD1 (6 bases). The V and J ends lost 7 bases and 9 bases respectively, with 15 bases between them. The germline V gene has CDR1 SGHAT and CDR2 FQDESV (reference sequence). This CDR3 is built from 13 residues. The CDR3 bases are TGTGCCAGCACCCCTGGGGGCGACCGGGAGCTGTTTTTT. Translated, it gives CASTPGGDRELFF.

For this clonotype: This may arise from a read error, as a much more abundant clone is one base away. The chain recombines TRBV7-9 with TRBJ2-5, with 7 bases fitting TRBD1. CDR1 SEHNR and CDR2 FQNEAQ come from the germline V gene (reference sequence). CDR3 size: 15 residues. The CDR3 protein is CASSSGTDHQGTQYF. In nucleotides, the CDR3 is TGTGCCAGCAGCTCCGGGACAGACCACCAAGGGACCCAGTACTTC.

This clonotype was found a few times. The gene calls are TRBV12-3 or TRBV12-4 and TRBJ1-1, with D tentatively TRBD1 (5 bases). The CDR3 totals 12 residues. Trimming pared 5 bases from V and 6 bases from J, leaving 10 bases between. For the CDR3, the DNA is TGTGCCAGCAGTACGGGGCTTTCTGAAGCTTTCTTT. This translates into CASSTGLSEAFF.

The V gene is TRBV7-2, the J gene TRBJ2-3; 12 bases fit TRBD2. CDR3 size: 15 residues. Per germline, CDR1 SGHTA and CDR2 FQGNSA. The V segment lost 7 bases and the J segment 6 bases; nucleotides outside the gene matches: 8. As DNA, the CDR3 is TGTGCCAGCACCAGACTAGCGGGAGAGGGGGATACGCAGTATTTT. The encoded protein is CASTRLAGEGDTQYF.

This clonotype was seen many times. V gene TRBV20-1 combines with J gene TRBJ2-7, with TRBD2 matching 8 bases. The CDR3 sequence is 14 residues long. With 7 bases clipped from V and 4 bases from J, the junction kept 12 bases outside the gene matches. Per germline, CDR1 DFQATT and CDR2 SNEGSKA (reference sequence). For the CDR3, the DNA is TGCAGTGTATTCGGAGCGGGAGTTAGTTACGAGCAGTACTTC. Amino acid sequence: CSVFGAGVSYEQYF.

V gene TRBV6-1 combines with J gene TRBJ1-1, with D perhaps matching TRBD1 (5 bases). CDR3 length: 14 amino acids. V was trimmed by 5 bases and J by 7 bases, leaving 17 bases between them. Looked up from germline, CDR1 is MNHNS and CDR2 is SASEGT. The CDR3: CASSTIRVVDEAFF. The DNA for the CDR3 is TGTGCCAGCAGTACGATCAGGGTGGTAGATGAAGCTTTCTTT.

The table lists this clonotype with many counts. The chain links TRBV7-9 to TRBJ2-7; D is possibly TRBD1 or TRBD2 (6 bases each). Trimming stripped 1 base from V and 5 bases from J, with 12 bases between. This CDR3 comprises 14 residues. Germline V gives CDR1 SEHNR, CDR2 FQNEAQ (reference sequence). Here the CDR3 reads CASSLGGAANEQYF. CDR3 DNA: TGTGCCAGCAGCTTAGGGGGGGCCGCAAACGAGCAGTACTTC. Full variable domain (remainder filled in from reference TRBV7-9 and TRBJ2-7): DTGVSQNPRHKITKRGQNVTFRCDPISEHNRLYWYRQTLGQGPEFLTYFQNEAQLEKSRLLSDRFSAERPKGSFSTLEIQRTEQGDSAMYLCASSLGGAANEQYFGPGTRLTVT.

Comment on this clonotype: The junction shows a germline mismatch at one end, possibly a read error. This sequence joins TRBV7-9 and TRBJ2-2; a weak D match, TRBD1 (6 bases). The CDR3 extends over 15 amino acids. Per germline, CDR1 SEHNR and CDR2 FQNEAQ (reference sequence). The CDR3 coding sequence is TGTGCCAGCAGCTCCCGACAGGAGAACACCGCGGAGCTGTTTTTT. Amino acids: CASSSRQENTAELFF.

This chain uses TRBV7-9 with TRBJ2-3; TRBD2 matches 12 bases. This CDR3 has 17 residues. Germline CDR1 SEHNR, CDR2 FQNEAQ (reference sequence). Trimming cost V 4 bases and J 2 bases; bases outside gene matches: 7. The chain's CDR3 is CASSSGLAGTTTDTQYF. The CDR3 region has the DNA TGTGCCAGCAGCTCGGGACTAGCGGGCACTACCACAGATACGCAGTATTTT. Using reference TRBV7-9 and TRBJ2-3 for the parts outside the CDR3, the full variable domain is DTGVSQNPRHKITKRGQNVTFRCDPISEHNRLYWYRQTLGQGPEFLTYFQNEAQLEKSRLLSDRFSAERPKGSFSTLEIQRTEQGDSAMYLCASSSGLAGTTTDTQYFGPGTRLTVL.

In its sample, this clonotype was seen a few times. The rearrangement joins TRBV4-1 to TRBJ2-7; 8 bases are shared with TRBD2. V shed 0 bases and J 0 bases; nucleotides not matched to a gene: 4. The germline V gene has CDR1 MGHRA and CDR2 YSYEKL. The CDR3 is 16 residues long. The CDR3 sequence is CASSQEVAGSSYEQYF. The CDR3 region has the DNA TGCGCCAGCAGCCAAGAGGTAGCGGGGAGCTCCTACGAGCAGTACTTC.

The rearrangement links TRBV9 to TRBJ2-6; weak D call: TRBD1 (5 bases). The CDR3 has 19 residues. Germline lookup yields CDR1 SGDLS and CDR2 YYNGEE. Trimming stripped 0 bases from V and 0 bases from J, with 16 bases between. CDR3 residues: CASSVATDGYLSGANVLTF. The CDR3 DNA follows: TGTGCCAGCAGCGTAGCGACAGATGGGTACCTCTCTGGGGCCAACGTCCTGACTTTC.

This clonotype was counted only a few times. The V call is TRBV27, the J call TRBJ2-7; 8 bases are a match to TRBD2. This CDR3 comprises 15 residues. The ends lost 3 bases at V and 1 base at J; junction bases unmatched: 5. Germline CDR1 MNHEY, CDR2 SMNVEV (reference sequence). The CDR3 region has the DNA TGTGCCAGCAGTTTGCGGGGGGAGGGGTCCTACGAGCAGTACTTC. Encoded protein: CASSLRGEGSYEQYF.

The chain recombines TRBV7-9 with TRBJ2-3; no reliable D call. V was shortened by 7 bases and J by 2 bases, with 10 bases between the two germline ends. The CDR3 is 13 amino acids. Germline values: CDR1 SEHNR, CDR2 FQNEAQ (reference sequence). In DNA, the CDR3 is TGTGCCAGCACCAAGACTGACACAGATACGCAGTATTTT. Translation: CASTKTDTDTQYF. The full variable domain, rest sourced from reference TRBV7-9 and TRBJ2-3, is DTGVSQNPRHKITKRGQNVTFRCDPISEHNRLYWYRQTLGQGPEFLTYFQNEAQLEKSRLLSDRFSAERPKGSFSTLEIQRTEQGDSAMYLCASTKTDTDTQYFGPGTRLTVL.

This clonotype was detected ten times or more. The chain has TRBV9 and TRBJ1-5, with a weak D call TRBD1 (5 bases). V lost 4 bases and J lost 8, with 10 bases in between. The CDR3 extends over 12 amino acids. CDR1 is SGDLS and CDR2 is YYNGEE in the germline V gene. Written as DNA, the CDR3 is TGTGCCAGCAGCTCTGGGGGGAAGCCCCAGCATTTT. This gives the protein CASSSGGKPQHF. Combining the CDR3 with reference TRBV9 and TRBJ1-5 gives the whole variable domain DSGVTQTPKHLITATGQRVTLRCSPRSGDLSVYWYQQSLDQGLQFLIQYYNGEERAKGNILERFSAQQFPDLHSELNLSSLELGDSALYFCASSSGGKPQHFGDGTRLSIL.

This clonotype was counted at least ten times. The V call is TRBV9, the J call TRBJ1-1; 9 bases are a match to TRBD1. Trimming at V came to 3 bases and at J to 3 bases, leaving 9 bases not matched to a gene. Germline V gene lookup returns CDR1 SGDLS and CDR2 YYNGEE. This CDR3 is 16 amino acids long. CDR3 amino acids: CASSAPGQGPDTEAFF. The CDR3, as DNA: TGTGCCAGCAGCGCTCCGGGACAGGGCCCCGACACTGAAGCTTTCTTT.

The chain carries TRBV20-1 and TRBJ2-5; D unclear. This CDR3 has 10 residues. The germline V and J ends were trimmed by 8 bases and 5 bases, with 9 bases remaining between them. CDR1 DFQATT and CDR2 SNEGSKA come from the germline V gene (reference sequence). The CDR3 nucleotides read TGCAGTACCGGGTCGGAGACCCAGTACTTC. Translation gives CSTGSETQYF.

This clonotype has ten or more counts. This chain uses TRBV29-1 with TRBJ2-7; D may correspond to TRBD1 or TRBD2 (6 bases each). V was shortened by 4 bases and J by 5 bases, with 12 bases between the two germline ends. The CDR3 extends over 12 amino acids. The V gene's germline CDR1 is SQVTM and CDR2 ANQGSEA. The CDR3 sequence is CSVGRGLHEQYF. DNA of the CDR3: TGCAGCGTTGGCAGGGGACTCCACGAGCAGTACTTC.

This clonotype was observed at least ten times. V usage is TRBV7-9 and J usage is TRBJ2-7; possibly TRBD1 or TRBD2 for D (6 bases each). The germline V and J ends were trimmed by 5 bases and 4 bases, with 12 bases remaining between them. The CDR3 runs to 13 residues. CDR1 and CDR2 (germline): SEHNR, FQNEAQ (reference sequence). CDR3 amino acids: CASSARGEYEQYF. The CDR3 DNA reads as TGTGCCAGCAGCGCGAGGGGGGAATACGAGCAGTACTTC. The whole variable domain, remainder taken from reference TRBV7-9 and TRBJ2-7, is DTGVSQNPRHKITKRGQNVTFRCDPISEHNRLYWYRQTLGQGPEFLTYFQNEAQLEKSRLLSDRFSAERPKGSFSTLEIQRTEQGDSAMYLCASSARGEYEQYFGPGTRLTVT.

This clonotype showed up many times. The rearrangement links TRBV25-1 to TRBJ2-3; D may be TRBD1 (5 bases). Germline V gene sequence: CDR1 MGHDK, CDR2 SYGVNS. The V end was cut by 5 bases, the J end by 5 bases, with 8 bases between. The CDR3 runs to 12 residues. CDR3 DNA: TGTGCCAGCAGTCACCAGGGAGATACGCAGTATTTT. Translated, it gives CASSHQGDTQYF.